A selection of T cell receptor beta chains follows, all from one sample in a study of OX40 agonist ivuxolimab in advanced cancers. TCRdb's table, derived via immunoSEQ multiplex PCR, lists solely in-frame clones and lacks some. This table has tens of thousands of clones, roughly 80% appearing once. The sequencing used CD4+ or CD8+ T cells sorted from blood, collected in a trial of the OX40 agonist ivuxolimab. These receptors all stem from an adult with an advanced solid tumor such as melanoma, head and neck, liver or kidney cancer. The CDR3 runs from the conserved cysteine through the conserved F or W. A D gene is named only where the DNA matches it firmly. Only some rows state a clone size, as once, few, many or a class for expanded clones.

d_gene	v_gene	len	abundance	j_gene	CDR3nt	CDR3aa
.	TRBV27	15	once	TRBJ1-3	TGTGCCAGCAGCCTCCAAGGGGGCTCTGGAAACACCATATATTTT	CASSLQGGSGNTIYF
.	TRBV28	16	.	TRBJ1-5	TGTGCCAGCAGTTTCGGGACGGATTATAGCAATCAGCCCCAGCATTTT	CASSFGTDYSNQPQHF
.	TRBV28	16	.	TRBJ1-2	TGTGCCAGCAGTTTATCCTGGACCCCGTCGGCCTATGGCTACACCTTC	CASSLSWTPSAYGYTF
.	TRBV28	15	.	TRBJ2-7	TGTGCCAGCAGCCGGGGAACAGGGCTAACCTACGAGCAGTACTTC	CASSRGTGLTYEQYF
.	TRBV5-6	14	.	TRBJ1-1	TGTGCCAGCAGAATGTCGGGGGCCGGCTCTGAAGCTTTCTTT	CASRMSGAGSEAFF
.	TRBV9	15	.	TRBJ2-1	TGTGCCAGCAGTGACCCCGGGGCCACGTACAATGAGCAGTTCTTC	CASSDPGATYNEQFF
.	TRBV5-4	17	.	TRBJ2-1	TGTGCCAGCAGCTTGGATGCTGGAGGGACCTCCTACAATGAGCAGTTCTTC	CASSLDAGGTSYNEQFF
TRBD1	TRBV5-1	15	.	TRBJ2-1	TGCGCCAGCAGCTCGGGACAGGGCCCCTGGAATGAGCAGTTCTTC	CASSSGQGPWNEQFF
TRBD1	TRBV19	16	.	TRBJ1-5	TGTGCCAGTAGTATAGAAGGGCAGGGGGGTTTTCAGCCCCAGCATTTT	CASSIEGQGGFQPQHF
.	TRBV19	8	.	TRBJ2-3	TGTGCCCAAGATACGCAGTATTTT	CAQDTQYF
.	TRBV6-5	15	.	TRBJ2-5	TGTGCCAGCAGTTACTCGCAAGGGATTGTCGGGACCCAGTACTTC	CASSYSQGIVGTQYF
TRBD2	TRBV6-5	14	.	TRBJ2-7	TGTGCCAGCACCCCCTCTGGCGGGAGGTACGAGCAGTACTTC	CASTPSGGRYEQYF
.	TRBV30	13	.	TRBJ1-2	TGTGCCGGCAAGACCGCCCTCTACTATGGCTACACCTTC	CAGKTALYYGYTF
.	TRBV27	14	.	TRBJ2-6	TGTGCCAGCAGTCCCCTCTCTGGGGCCAACGTCCTGACTTTC	CASSPLSGANVLTF
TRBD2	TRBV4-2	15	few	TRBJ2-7	TGTGCCAGCAGCCCCCAACTAGCGGGGTCCTACGAGCAGTACTTC	CASSPQLAGSYEQYF
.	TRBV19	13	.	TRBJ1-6	TGTGCCACCGGGACCTTTGATAATTCACCCCTCCACTTT	CATGTFDNSPLHF
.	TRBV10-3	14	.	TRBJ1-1	TGTGCCATCAGTGTAGGGACGCTGAACACTGAAGCTTTCTTT	CAISVGTLNTEAFF
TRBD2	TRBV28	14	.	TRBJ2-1	TGTGCCAGCAGGCTCCCGGGAGGGAATAATGAGCAGTTCTTC	CASRLPGGNNEQFF
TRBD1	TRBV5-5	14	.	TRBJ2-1	TGTGCCAGCAGCTTCCCTACAGGGGCGGTTGAGCAGTTCTTC	CASSFPTGAVEQFF
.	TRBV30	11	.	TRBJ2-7	TGTGCCTGGACGGACTCCTACGAGCAGTACTTC	CAWTDSYEQYF
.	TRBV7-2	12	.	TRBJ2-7	TGTGCCAGCAGCTTATTCCCCTACGAGCAGTACTTC	CASSLFPYEQYF
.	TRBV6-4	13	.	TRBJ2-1	TGTGCCAGCAGTGCCGGGGAGAAGGATGAGCAGTTCTTC	CASSAGEKDEQFF
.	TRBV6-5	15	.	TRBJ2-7	TGTGCCAGCAGTTACACCCTCGGGCAGGATGACGAGCAGTACTTC	CASSYTLGQDDEQYF
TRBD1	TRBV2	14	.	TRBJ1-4	TGTGCCAGCAACCCGACAGGGGGGAATGAAAAACTGTTTTTT	CASNPTGGNEKLFF
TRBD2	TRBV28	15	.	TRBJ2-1	TGTGCCAGCAGTTTAGGGACTAGCGCCGGGGATGAGCAGTTCTTC	CASSLGTSAGDEQFF
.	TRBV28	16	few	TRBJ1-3	TGTGCCAGCAGTTTGGCCAACCGAGGTCGGGGAAACACCATATATTTT	CASSLANRGRGNTIYF
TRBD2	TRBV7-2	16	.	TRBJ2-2	TGTGCCAGCAGCTTTCCCAGGCGGGAGTTCAACGGGGAGCTGTTTTTT	CASSFPRREFNGELFF
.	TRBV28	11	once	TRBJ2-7	TGTGCCAGCAGTATAAATCGCGAGCAGTACTTC	CASSINREQYF
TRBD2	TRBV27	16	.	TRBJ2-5	TGTGCCAGCAGTTTAATCCCGGCGGGAGGAGGGGAGACCCAGTACTTC	CASSLIPAGGGETQYF
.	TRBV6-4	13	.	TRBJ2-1	TGTGCCAGCAGTGACTCGACCTCCAATGAGCAGTTCTTC	CASSDSTSNEQFF
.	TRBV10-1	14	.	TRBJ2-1	TGCGCCAGCAACCCGGGCCGGGGATTCAATGAGCAGTTCTTC	CASNPGRGFNEQFF
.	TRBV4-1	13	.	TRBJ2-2	TGCGCCAGCAGCCAAGAGAGAACCGGGGAGCTGTTTTTT	CASSQERTGELFF
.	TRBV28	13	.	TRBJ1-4	TGTGCCAGCAGGTCGCGAAGGGGTGAAAAACTGTTTTTT	CASRSRRGEKLFF
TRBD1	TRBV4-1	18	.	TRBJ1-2	TGCGCCAGCAGCCCCCTGACCCTCCGGGACAGGGGGTCCTATGGCTACACCTTC	CASSPLTLRDRGSYGYTF
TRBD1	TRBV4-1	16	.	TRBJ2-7	TGCGCCAGCAGCCAAGTTGGGACAGGGGCCTCCTACGAGCAGTACTTC	CASSQVGTGASYEQYF
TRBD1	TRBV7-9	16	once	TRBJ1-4	TGTGCCAGCGCTCCGACAGGGGGTTCAACTAATGAAAAACTGTTTTTT	CASAPTGGSTNEKLFF
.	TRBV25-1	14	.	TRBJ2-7	TGTGCCAGCAGTGAACCGGGACATCCCTACGAGCAGTACTTC	CASSEPGHPYEQYF
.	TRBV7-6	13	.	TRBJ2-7	TGTGCCAGCAGCTTAAAGCGGACCTACGAGCAGTACTTC	CASSLKRTYEQYF
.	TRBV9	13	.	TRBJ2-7	TGTGCCAGCAGCGTAGTTTCGAGCTCGGAGCAGTACTTC	CASSVVSSSEQYF
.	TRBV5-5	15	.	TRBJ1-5	TGTGCCAGCAGCTTGGCCGAGAATAGCAATCAGCCCCAGCATTTT	CASSLAENSNQPQHF
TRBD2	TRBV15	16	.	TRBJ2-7	TGTGCCACCAGCAGAGAACAGCGGGGCCTGGAGTACGAGCAGTACTTC	CATSREQRGLEYEQYF
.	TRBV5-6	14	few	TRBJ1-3	TGTGCCAGCAGCGTTCAGGGGTCTGGAAACACCATATATTTT	CASSVQGSGNTIYF
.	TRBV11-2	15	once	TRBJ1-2	TGTGCCAGCAGCCCCTGGCAGGGGTACGGCTATGGCTACACCTTC	CASSPWQGYGYGYTF
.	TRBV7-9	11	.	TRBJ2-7	TGTGCCAGCAGCGGGATATACGAGCAGTACTTC	CASSGIYEQYF
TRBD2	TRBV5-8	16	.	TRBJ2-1	TGTGCCAGCAGCGTTTACGGGGGGAGCTCCTACAATGAGCAGTTCTTC	CASSVYGGSSYNEQFF
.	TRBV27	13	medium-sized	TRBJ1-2	TGTGCCAGCAGTTTATCCCCCGCGCGAGGATACACCTTC	CASSLSPARGYTF
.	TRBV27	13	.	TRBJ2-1	TGTGCCAGCAGTTCTCTAGGGACACCTGAGCAGTTCTTC	CASSSLGTPEQFF
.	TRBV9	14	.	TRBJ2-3	TGTGCCAGCAGCGTAGAGGTCGGAACAGATACGCAGTATTTT	CASSVEVGTDTQYF
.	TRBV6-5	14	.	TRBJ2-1	TGTGCCAGCAGTTACCTAGCCGCCTACAATGAGCAGTTCTTC	CASSYLAAYNEQFF
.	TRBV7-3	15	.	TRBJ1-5	TGTGCCAGCAGCCTGGAGGGAAATAGCAATCAGCCCCAGCATTTT	CASSLEGNSNQPQHF
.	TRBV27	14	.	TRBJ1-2	TGTGCCAGCAGCTTGGCGGGCCGTAACTATGGCTACACCTTC	CASSLAGRNYGYTF